Each of the 21 T cell receptor beta chains below was sequenced from the same sample in a study of blood T cells in healthy people across ages. A second PCR, run for roughly 7 to 12 cycles, used a sample-barcoded 5' primer plus a J-beta primer mix. MiXCR was run by TCRdb on the 5' RACE reads, yielding one entry per CDR3 protein. The sample holds 1.2 million to 1.5 million distinct CDR3 sequences, around 42% seen once. Sequenced: blood. The receptors shown here come from a woman aged 18 to 35 in good health.

The chain links TRBV18 to TRBJ1-1, with D hard to call. The length of the CDR3 is 11 residues. The ends were cut back, 6 bases at V and 7 bases at J, with 9 bases in the middle. CDR1 is KGHSH and CDR2 is LQKENI in the germline V gene. CDR3: CASSLYGEAFF. CDR3 bases: TGTGCCAGCTCTCTTTACGGTGAAGCTTTCTTT.

This rearrangement joins TRBV6-1 to TRBJ2-1, with D tentatively TRBD1 (7 bases). CDR3 length: 14 amino acids. Germline CDR1 reads MNHNS; CDR2 reads SASEGT. Between the trimmed V and J ends, which lost 7 bases and 6 bases, there was a span of 16 bases. The CDR3 DNA follows: TGTGCCAGCACCCAACGCGGGACAGTCAATGAGCAGTTCTTC. Translation gives CASTQRGTVNEQFF.

Remarks on this clonotype: At one end, the junction sequence differs from germline, possibly due to a read error. This rearrangement joins TRBV18 to TRBJ1-2; TRBD1 aligns across 7 bases. This CDR3 contains 15 residues. Per germline, CDR1 KGHSH and CDR2 LQKENI. CDR3 sequence reads: CASSPPGGGSYGYTF. CDR3 nucleotides: TGCGCCAGCTCACCACCAGGGGGTGGTAGCTATGGCTACACCTTC.

The V call is TRBV7-2, the J call TRBJ2-2; D is unresolved. Germline CDR1 reads SGHTA; CDR2 reads FQGNSA. V shed 4 bases and J shed 4 bases, with 7 bases lying between them. The CDR3 has 13 amino acids. CDR3 nucleotides: TGTGCCAGCAGCTCAAGGGCCACCGGGGAGCTGTTTTTT. Residues: CASSSRATGELFF.

The J gene is TRBJ1-1, the V gene TRBV25-1; D is unresolved. Germline loops: CDR1 MGHDK, CDR2 SYGVNS. The length of the CDR3 is 14 residues. Trimming pared 7 bases from V and 0 bases from J, leaving 12 bases between. The CDR3 DNA sequence: TGTGCCAGCACTACGACTGGAATGAACACTGAAGCTTTCTTT. Translation gives CASTTTGMNTEAFF.

The chain joins TRBV27 to TRBJ2-7, with 10 bases fitting TRBD1. CDR1 and CDR2 from the germline V gene are MNHEY and SMNVEV (reference sequence). Losses at the gene ends were 6 bases for V and 4 bases for J; bases not matched to a gene: 6. CDR3 length equals 14 residues. This CDR3 reads CASSGGQGRYEQYF. The DNA for the CDR3 is TGTGCCAGCAGCGGGGGACAGGGGAGATACGAGCAGTACTTC.

The chain has TRBV6-5 and TRBJ2-7; D remains unclear. Trimming cost V 0 bases and J 6 bases, with 9 bases left between them. CDR1 and CDR2 from the germline V gene are MNHEY and SVGAGI. The CDR3 is 13 amino acids. CDR3 sequence reads: CASSYSYPGEQYF. The CDR3, as DNA: TGTGCCAGCAGTTACTCGTACCCTGGCGAGCAGTACTTC.

This chain uses TRBV7-2 with TRBJ1-5; D call uncertain. The CDR3 consists of 15 residues. Germline-derived CDR1 and CDR2 are SGHTA and FQGNSA. The ends were cut back, 4 bases at V and 1 base at J, with 11 bases in the middle. CDR3 protein: CASSYGPWSNQPQHF. Written as DNA, the CDR3 is TGTGCCAGCAGCTACGGGCCTTGGAGCAATCAGCCCCAGCATTTT.

The sample holds one count of this clonotype. The chain couples TRBV28 to TRBJ2-1; 11 nucleotides agree with TRBD2. Germline lookup yields CDR1 MDHEN and CDR2 SYDVKM. The CDR3 has 17 amino acids. Germline trimming cut 5 bases from V and 7 bases from J; bases unmatched to any gene: 13. The CDR3 reads CASSESDSGGGRNEQFF. The CDR3 nucleotides are TGTGCCAGCAGTGAGTCCGATAGCGGGGGGGGGAGGAATGAGCAGTTCTTC.

The rearrangement uses TRBV18 and TRBJ1-4; D possibly corresponds to TRBD1 (5 bases). The V end was cut by 4 bases, the J end by 1 base, with 19 bases between. Germline assignment: CDR1 KGHSH and CDR2 LQKENI. This CDR3 contains 18 residues. The CDR3 DNA reads TGTGCCAGCTCACAGAACTCCGGGACTGATGGAACTAATGAAAAACTGTTTTTT. The encoded protein is CASSQNSGTDGTNEKLFF.

In its sample, this clonotype was seen a few times. V and J are TRBV21-1 and TRBJ2-7; the table names TRBD2, a call not compared with the DNA. TRBV21-1 is shown as a pseudogene. The CDR3 length is 16 residues. CDR3 region: CASSKGTSGRRHEQYF. The DNA for the CDR3 is TGTGCCAGCAGCAAGGGGACTAGCGGGAGAAGGCACGAGCAGTACTTC.

This clonotype was seen only a few times. The chain recombines TRBV9 with TRBJ1-2; D gene uncertain. Trimming took 2 bases from V and 8 from J, leaving 13 bases between them. Germline loops: CDR1 SGDLS, CDR2 YYNGEE. The CDR3 consists of 13 residues. The CDR3 nucleotides are TGTGCCAGCAGCGTCTCCGGATCGGGGGGCTACACCTTC. Protein sequence: CASSVSGSGGYTF.

The chain has TRBV2 and TRBJ2-6; the D gene could be TRBD1 or TRBD2 (5 bases each). CDR1 is SNHLY, CDR2 FYNNEI, per germline. CDR3 length: 15 amino acids. Deletions cut 8 bases from V and 3 bases from J, with 14 bases between. The CDR3 loop is CASLIGAGGANVLTF. DNA of the CDR3: TGTGCCAGCCTCATAGGGGCGGGTGGGGCCAACGTCCTGACTTTC.

This clonotype appeared a few times. The chain joins TRBV12-3 or TRBV12-4 to TRBJ1-2; D is unresolved. There are 14 residues in the CDR3. Deletions cut 5 bases from V and 8 bases from J, with 18 bases between. The CDR3 nucleotides are TGTGCCAGCAGTCTTAGCGGCCCGGGAGGAGGCTACACCTTC. Translation: CASSLSGPGGGYTF.

This clonotype was observed a few times. The chain carries TRBV4-1 and TRBJ2-3, with D perhaps matching TRBD2 (6 bases). Between the trimmed V and J ends, which lost 4 bases and 2 bases, there was a span of 22 bases. Germline CDR1 and CDR2: MGHRA and YSYEKL. The CDR3 length is 18 residues. CDR3 DNA: TGCGCCAGCAGCCCCACAACAGGCGGGGACTGGGACACAGATACGCAGTATTTT. Its protein is CASSPTTGGDWDTDTQYF.

The chain couples TRBV7-2 to TRBJ2-7, with a tentative D call TRBD1 (5 bases). V was clipped by 3 bases and J by 2 bases, with 17 bases between them. This CDR3 region has 16 residues. Germline-derived CDR1 and CDR2 are SGHTA and FQGNSA. CDR3 DNA: TGTGCCAGCAGCTTTAAGTTAGACAGTCCGACCTACGAGCAGTACTTC. As protein: CASSFKLDSPTYEQYF. The full variable domain, with the rest looked up from reference TRBV7-2 and TRBJ2-7, is GAGVSQSPSNKVTEKGKDVELRCDPISGHTALYWYRQSLGQGLEFLIYFQGNSAPDKSGLPSDRFSAERTGGSVSTLTIQRTQQEDSAVYLCASSFKLDSPTYEQYFGPGTRLTVT.

CDR3 amino acids: CASSFLGVLNEQYF. The CDR3 DNA reads as TGTGCCAGCAGCTTTCTCGGTGTCCTCAATGAGCAGTACTTC. The chain links TRBV7-2 to TRBJ2-7; the D is unclear. Germline V gene lookup returns CDR1 SGHTA and CDR2 FQGNSA. CDR3 length equals 14 residues. V was shortened by 3 bases and J by 7 bases, with 16 bases between the two germline ends.

This clonotype was seen only a few times. V and J are TRBV12-3 or TRBV12-4 and TRBJ2-3; 14 bases align to TRBD2. The trim removed 6 bases at V and 9 bases at J, leaving 5 bases unmatched. The CDR3 contains 14 residues. For the CDR3, the DNA is TGTGCCAGCAGCCGACTAGCGGGGGGGCCCACGCAGTATTTT. The encoded protein is CASSRLAGGPTQYF.

The gene calls are TRBV2 and TRBJ1-1; the D is unclear. The V and J ends lost 8 bases and 6 bases respectively, with 13 bases between them. The CDR3 runs 12 residues. CDR1 SNHLY and CDR2 FYNNEI come from the germline V gene. CDR3 residues: CASSDLGSEAFF. The CDR3 nucleotides are TGTGCCAGCTCTGATTTGGGATCTGAAGCTTTCTTT.

The chain couples TRBV7-2 to TRBJ2-7; D may be TRBD2 (6 bases). Trimming took 4 bases from V and 4 from J, leaving 20 bases between them. CDR3 length: 16 amino acids. Germline CDR1 reads SGHTA; CDR2 reads FQGNSA. CDR3 protein: CASSYTPGREVYEQYF. DNA for the CDR3: TGTGCCAGCAGCTATACCCCCGGCAGGGAGGTTTACGAGCAGTACTTC.

This chain's CDR3 is CASSSRPDRTDTQYF. CDR3 DNA: TGTGCCAGCAGCTCCCGCCCGGACAGGACAGATACGCAGTATTTT. The chain couples TRBV7-6 to TRBJ2-3; 7 bases align to TRBD1. Germline V gene sequence: CDR1 SGHVS, CDR2 FNYEAQ. With V trimmed by 4 bases and J by 3 bases, 7 bases remained unmatched. The CDR3 runs to 15 residues.